Shown below are 24 T cell receptor beta chains from a single sample sequenced in a study of blood T cells in healthy people across ages. A second PCR, run for roughly 6 to 11 cycles, used a sample-barcoded 5' primer plus a J-beta primer mix. TCRdb re-derived calls from the 5' RACE reads in MiXCR, one entry per CDR3 protein. The sample has some 1.6 million distinct CDR3 sequences, 34% seen once. Sequencing was done on a sample of blood. These receptors were taken from a woman aged 30 to 39 in good health.

This clonotype was counted between two and nine times. J is TRBJ2-7 and V is TRBV5-5; a weak D match, TRBD2 (6 bases). There are 14 residues in the CDR3. Germline V gives CDR1 SGHKS, CDR2 YYEKEE (reference sequence). V shed 2 bases and J shed 5 bases, with 14 bases lying between them. CDR3 nucleotide sequence: TGTGCCAGCAGCTTTACGGGGAGGAGGGACGAGCAGTACTTC. Its protein is CASSFTGRRDEQYF.

This clonotype was detected ten times or more. The rearrangement joins TRBV9 to TRBJ2-3, with D possibly TRBD2 on 7 matching bases. The CDR3 sequence is 15 residues long. CDR1 is SGDLS, CDR2 YYNGEE, per germline. Trimming cost V 0 bases and J 1 base, with 9 bases left between them. The DNA for the CDR3 is TGTGCCAGCAGCGTAGGGGGGGGCCGCACAGATACGCAGTATTTT. Translation gives CASSVGGGRTDTQYF. The full variable domain, its missing parts supplied by reference TRBV9 and TRBJ2-3, is DSGVTQTPKHLITATGQRVTLRCSPRSGDLSVYWYQQSLDQGLQFLIQYYNGEERAKGNILERFSAQQFPDLHSELNLSSLELGDSALYFCASSVGGGRTDTQYFGPGTRLTVL.

The chain joins TRBV10-2 to TRBJ1-5; the D is unclear. Per germline, CDR1 WSHSY and CDR2 SAAADI. CDR3 length: 14 residues. The germline V and J ends were trimmed by 3 bases and 7 bases, with 13 bases remaining between them. The CDR3 reads CASSDSPVGQPQHF. The CDR3 coding sequence is TGCGCCAGCAGTGATTCCCCGGTGGGGCAGCCCCAGCATTTT.

The chain couples TRBV9 to TRBJ2-1, with D possibly matching TRBD2 (7 bases). V lost 4 bases, J lost 8 bases, and 16 bases lay in between. The CDR3 has 14 residues. CDR1 and CDR2 from the germline V gene are SGDLS and YYNGEE. The CDR3 loop reads CASSPGGALDEQFF. As DNA, the CDR3 is TGTGCCAGCAGCCCTGGGGGGGCTCTTGATGAGCAGTTCTTC.

V and J are TRBV12-3 or TRBV12-4 and TRBJ2-3; D is undetermined. V was pared by 8 bases and J by 2 bases, with 8 bases between. The CDR3 is made up of 12 amino acids. The CDR3 DNA reads as TGTGCCAGCGGAGAGTACACAGATACGCAGTATTTT. Protein sequence: CASGEYTDTQYF.

This chain connects TRBV28 to TRBJ2-1; possibly TRBD1 for D (6 bases). CDR1 MDHEN and CDR2 SYDVKM come from the germline V gene. The CDR3 is 15 residues long. Trimming left V 6 bases short and J 5 bases short, with 17 bases between. This CDR3 reads CASRPEGVGHNEQFF. The CDR3 region has the DNA TGTGCCAGCAGGCCCGAGGGGGTCGGCCACAATGAGCAGTTCTTC.

This rearrangement joins TRBV15 to TRBJ2-2, with D perhaps TRBD1 (5 bases). CDR3 length: 15 residues. Per germline, CDR1 LNHNV and CDR2 YYDKDF (reference sequence). V dropped 8 bases and J dropped 3 bases, with 16 bases sitting between them. As DNA, the CDR3 is TGTGCCACCGCCATCGATCAGGGTGACACCGGGGAGCTGTTTTTT. Protein: CATAIDQGDTGELFF.

The chain has TRBV7-8 and TRBJ2-5; TRBD1 aligns across 7 bases. The V segment lost 5 bases and the J segment 7 bases; nucleotides outside the gene matches: 10. The germline gives CDR1 SGHVS, CDR2 FQNEAQ. This CDR3 contains 14 residues. CDR3 in DNA: TGTGCCAGCAGCCCGGGACAGCAGAGAGGGACCCAGTACTTC. Encoded protein: CASSPGQQRGTQYF. Variable domain in full (rest from reference TRBV7-8 and TRBJ2-5): GAGVSQSPRYKVAKRGQDVALRCDPISGHVSLFWYQQALGQGPEFLTYFQNEAQLDKSGLPSDRFFAERPEGSVSTLKIQRTQQEDSAVYLCASSPGQQRGTQYFGPGTRLLVL.

The chain couples TRBV5-6 to TRBJ2-1; 10 nucleotides match TRBD2. After removal of 4 bases from V and 7 bases from J, the junction contained 2 bases not matched to a gene. The CDR3 sequence is 13 residues long. The V gene's germline CDR1 is SGHDT and CDR2 YYEEEE. As DNA, the CDR3 is TGTGCCAGCAGCATAGCGGGAGGTAATGAGCAGTTCTTC. The encoded protein is CASSIAGGNEQFF.

This clonotype turned up a few times. This chain uses TRBV12-3 or TRBV12-4 with TRBJ2-3; D uncertain. This CDR3 spans 15 amino acids. The V end lost 7 bases, the J end lost 0 bases, and 14 bases lay between the germline ends. CDR3 coding DNA: TGTGCCAGCACCCGGAACGTCCTTAGCACAGATACGCAGTATTTT. It codes for CASTRNVLSTDTQYF.

This clonotype has only a few counts. The chain links TRBV12-3 or TRBV12-4 to TRBJ2-1; TRBD2 aligns across 11 bases. This CDR3 spans 16 amino acids. Trimming at V came to 3 bases and at J to 2 bases, leaving 3 bases not matched to a gene. CDR3 sequence: CASSFGLAGPYNEQFF. The CDR3 DNA follows: TGTGCCAGCAGTTTTGGACTAGCGGGTCCCTACAATGAGCAGTTCTTC.

This clonotype was seen only a few times. The CDR3 nucleotides are TGTGCCAGCGCTACGACAGGGGAGACCCAGTACTTC. It is translated as CASATTGETQYF. This chain joins TRBV2 and TRBJ2-5; 7 positions agree with TRBD1. Germline V CDR1 and CDR2: SNHLY, FYNNEI. The V segment lost 8 bases and the J segment 5 bases; nucleotides outside the gene matches: 5. The CDR3 sequence is 12 residues long.

The rearrangement links TRBV27 to TRBJ1-2, with D unclear. Trimming left V 5 bases short and J 5 bases short, with 12 bases between. The CDR3 is 13 amino acids. Germline V lookup: CDR1 MNHEY, CDR2 SMNVEV (reference sequence). CDR3 DNA: TGTGCCAGCAGTCCCGCGGACGGATATGGCTACACCTTC. Protein sequence: CASSPADGYGYTF.

The chain combines TRBV14 with TRBJ2-1; D may match TRBD1 or TRBD2 (6 bases each). Trimming removed 4 bases from V and 9 bases from J, with 19 bases in between. This CDR3 comprises 15 residues. Germline lookup yields CDR1 SGHDN and CDR2 FVKESK. CDR3 residues: CASSLSGGPLGEQFF. In DNA, the CDR3 is TGTGCCAGCAGCCTATCTGGGGGGCCTCTTGGTGAGCAGTTCTTC.

At least ten counts were recorded for this clonotype. The chain uses TRBV6-1 and TRBJ2-7, with D possibly matching TRBD2 (6 bases). The CDR3 consists of 14 residues. The germline gives CDR1 MNHNS, CDR2 SASEGT. V was cut by 2 bases and J by 5 bases, with 13 bases left in between. The CDR3 bases are TGTGCCAGCAGTGAATTCGAGCGGGCTAACGAGCAGTACTTC. The encoded protein is CASSEFERANEQYF.

This clonotype was seen only a few times. The rearrangement uses TRBV20-1 and TRBJ2-1; a weak D match, TRBD2 (5 bases). The CDR3 length is 11 residues. Germline V gene data show CDR1 as DFQATT and CDR2 as SNEGSKA (reference sequence). V was trimmed by 8 bases and J by 5 bases, leaving 10 bases between them. CDR3 region: CSTRDHNEQFF. For the CDR3, the DNA is TGCAGTACACGGGATCACAATGAGCAGTTCTTC.

The chain combines TRBV21-1 with TRBJ2-5. TRBV21-1 is noted as a pseudogene. The length of the CDR3 is 13 residues. The CDR3 DNA reads as TGTGCCAGCAGTGGACCGATTTCTTTGGAGCAGTACTTC. Residues: CASSGPISLEQYF.

This clonotype came up many times. The chain's CDR3 is CASSLTSGESYEQYF. The CDR3 nucleotides read TGTGCCAGCAGCCTTACTAGCGGGGAAAGCTACGAGCAGTACTTC. V is TRBV27 and J is TRBJ2-7, with 10 nucleotides matching TRBD2. Germline CDR1 is MNHEY and CDR2 is SMNVEV (reference sequence). CDR3 size: 15 residues. Losses at the gene ends were 6 bases for V and 3 bases for J; bases not matched to a gene: 8.

A remark on this clonotype: The junction does not match germline at one end; this may be a read error. The chain joins TRBV4-1 to TRBJ2-1, with 7 bases fitting TRBD2. This CDR3 spans 15 amino acids. Germline V gives CDR1 MGHRA, CDR2 YSYEKL. The CDR3 region has the DNA TGCGCCAGCGGCCCCGGACTAGTTGTAGGCGATGAGCGGTTCTTC. Protein product: CASGPGLVVGDERFF.

This clonotype appeared many times. The chain couples TRBV10-3 to TRBJ2-5; D is perhaps TRBD2 (6 bases). The CDR3 loop spans 14 amino acids. Germline V gene sequence: CDR1 ENHRY, CDR2 SYGVKD. V was cut by 4 bases and J by 5 bases, with 14 bases left in between. CDR3 nucleotide sequence: TGTGCCATCAGTGCGGGGACTCCTCCCGAGACCCAGTACTTC. It translates to CAISAGTPPETQYF.

This chain connects TRBV12-3 or TRBV12-4 to TRBJ1-4; a possible D gene is TRBD1 (5 bases). The CDR3 contains 14 residues. V lost 6 bases to trimming and J lost 5 bases, with 13 bases between them. Written as DNA, the CDR3 is TGTGCCAGCAGCTCGGACACTGAGAATGAAAAACTGTTTTTT. It codes for CASSSDTENEKLFF.

This clonotype was detected a few times. This chain links TRBV7-9 with TRBJ1-1; D might be TRBD1 (5 bases). CDR3 length equals 13 residues. The germline gives CDR1 SEHNR, CDR2 FQNEAQ (reference sequence). V gave up 6 bases and J gave up 10 bases, with 18 bases separating them. The CDR3 loop reads CASRQDGLGAAFF. CDR3 sequence (DNA): TGTGCCAGCAGGCAAGACGGTCTTGGGGCAGCTTTCTTT.

This clonotype was picked up a small number of times. The chain is built from TRBV12-3 or TRBV12-4 and TRBJ2-1, with D perhaps TRBD1 or TRBD2 (5 bases each). The CDR3 is 13 amino acids. V gave up 3 bases and J gave up 7 bases, with 10 bases separating them. The DNA for the CDR3 is TGTGCCAGCAGTTTCAGCGAGGGGAATGAGCAGTTCTTC. Translation: CASSFSEGNEQFF.

The V call is TRBV3-1, the J call TRBJ2-1; weak D call: TRBD1 (6 bases). V was trimmed by 2 bases and J by 3 bases, leaving 11 bases between them. CDR3 length: 15 amino acids. Germline CDR1 and CDR2: LGHDT and YNNKEL (reference sequence). In nucleotides, the CDR3 is TGTGCCAGCAGCCAACGCAGGGGACACTACAATGAGCAGTTCTTC. Translation gives CASSQRRGHYNEQFF.